This T cell receptor beta chain was recovered during a study of cytomegalovirus exposure and HLA in healthy donors. This clone was detected only a few times. The CDR3 loop spans 12 amino acids. Germline CDR1 MDHEN, CDR2 SYDVKM. V was shortened by 6 bases and J by 6 bases, with 9 bases between the two germline ends. The PCR employed 60 Vbeta primers together with 13 Jbeta primers. Assay used: immunoSEQ multiplex PCR; TCRdb lists only in-frame clones, some missing. The data show about 89,000 clones, under 80% seen once. The sample comprised PBMCs. V and J are TRBV28 and TRBJ2-4; possibly TRBD2 for D (5 bases). This receptor was obtained from a male donor in good health and CMV-seronegative. CDR3: CASSEGGNIQYF. The DNA for the CDR3 is TGTGCCAGCAGCGAGGGTGGAAACATTCAGTACTTC.